This TCR beta chain came from a study of blood T cell repertoires in COVID-19. For the study at large: COVID-19 samples collected from the United States, Italy and Spain covered acute and convalescent phases. PBMCs, B-cell-depleted T cells, or T cells provided the cDNA or gDNA that made up the material.

The authors' processing: Reference gene primer amplification yielded estimated nucleated cell counts. Using immunoSEQ multiplex PCR, the repertoire was profiled, and TCRdb retains in-frame clones only, with some absent. The DNA was the basis for D and trimming; V, J and clone size are from that table. The sample includes fewer than 60,000 clones, 87% of them seen just once. Germline CDR1 is SGHTA and CDR2 is FQGTGA. The junction had 20 bases not matched to a gene; V was cut back by 5 bases and J by 4 bases. The CDR3 is 19 amino acids. The sample comprised peripheral blood. The clonotype originates from a man aged 50 to 59 with acute or convalescent COVID-19. The chain couples TRBV7-3 to TRBJ2-1; 7 bases are a match to TRBD2. The CDR3 sequence: CASSPKPTSRGDLYNEQFF. CDR3 nucleotides: TGTGCCAGCAGCCCCAAACCCACCTCACGGGGGGATTTATACAATGAGCAGTTCTTC.